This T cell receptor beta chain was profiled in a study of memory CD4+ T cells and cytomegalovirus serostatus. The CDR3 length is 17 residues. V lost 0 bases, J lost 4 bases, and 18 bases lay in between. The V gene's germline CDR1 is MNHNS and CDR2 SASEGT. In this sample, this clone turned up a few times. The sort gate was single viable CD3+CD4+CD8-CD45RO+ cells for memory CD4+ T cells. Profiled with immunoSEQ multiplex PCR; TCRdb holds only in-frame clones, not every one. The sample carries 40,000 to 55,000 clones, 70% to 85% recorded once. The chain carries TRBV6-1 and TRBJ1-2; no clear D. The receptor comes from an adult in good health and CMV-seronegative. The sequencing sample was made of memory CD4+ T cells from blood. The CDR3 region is CASSEAVRLSMTYGYTF. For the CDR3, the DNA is TGTGCCAGCAGTGAAGCGGTTAGGCTCTCTATGACCTATGGCTACACCTTC.